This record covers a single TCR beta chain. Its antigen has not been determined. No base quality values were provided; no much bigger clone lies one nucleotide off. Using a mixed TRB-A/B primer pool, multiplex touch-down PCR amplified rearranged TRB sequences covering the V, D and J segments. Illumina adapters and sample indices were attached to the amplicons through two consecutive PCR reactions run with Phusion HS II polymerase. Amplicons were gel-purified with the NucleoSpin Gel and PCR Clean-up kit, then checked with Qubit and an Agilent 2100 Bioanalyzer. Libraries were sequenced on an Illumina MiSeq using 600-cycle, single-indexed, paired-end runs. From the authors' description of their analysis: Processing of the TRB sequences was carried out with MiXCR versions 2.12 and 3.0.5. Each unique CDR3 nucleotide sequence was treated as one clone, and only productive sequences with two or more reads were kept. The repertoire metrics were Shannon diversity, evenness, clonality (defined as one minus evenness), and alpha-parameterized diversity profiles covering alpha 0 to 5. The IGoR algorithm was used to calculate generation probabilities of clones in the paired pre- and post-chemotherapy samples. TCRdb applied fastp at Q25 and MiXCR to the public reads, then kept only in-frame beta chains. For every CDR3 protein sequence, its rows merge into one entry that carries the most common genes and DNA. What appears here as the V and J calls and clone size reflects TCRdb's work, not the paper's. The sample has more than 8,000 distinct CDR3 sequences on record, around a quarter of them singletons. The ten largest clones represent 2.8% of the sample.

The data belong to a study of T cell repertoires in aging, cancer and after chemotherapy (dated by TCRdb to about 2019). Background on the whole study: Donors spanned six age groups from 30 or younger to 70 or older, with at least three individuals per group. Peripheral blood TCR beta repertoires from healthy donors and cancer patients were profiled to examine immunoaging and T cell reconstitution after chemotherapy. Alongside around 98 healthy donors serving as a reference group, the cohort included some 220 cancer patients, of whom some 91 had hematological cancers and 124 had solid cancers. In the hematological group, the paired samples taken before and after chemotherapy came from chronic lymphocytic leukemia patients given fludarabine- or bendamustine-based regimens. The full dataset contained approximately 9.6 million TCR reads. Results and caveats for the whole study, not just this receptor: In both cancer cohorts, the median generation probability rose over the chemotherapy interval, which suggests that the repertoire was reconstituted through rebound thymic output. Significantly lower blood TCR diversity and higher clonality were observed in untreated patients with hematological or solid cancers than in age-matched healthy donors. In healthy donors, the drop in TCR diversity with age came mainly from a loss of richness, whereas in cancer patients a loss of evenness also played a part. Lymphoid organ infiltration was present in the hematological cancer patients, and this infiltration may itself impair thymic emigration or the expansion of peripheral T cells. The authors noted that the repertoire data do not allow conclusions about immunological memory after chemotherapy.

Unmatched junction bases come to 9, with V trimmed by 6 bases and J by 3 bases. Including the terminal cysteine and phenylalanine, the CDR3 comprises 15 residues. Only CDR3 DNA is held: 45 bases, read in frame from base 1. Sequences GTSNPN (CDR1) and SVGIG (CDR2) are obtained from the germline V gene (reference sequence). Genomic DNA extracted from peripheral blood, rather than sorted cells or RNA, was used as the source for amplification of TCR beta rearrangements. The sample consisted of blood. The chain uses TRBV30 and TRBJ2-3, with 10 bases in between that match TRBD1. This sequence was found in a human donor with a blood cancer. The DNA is TGTGCCTGCCAAAAGGACAGGGGGGTAACAGATACGCAGTATTTT. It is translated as CACQKDRGVTDTQYF.